This record looks at one T cell receptor beta chain sequence and its context. The data were obtained in a study of technical replicates of blood from several donors. Germline trimming cut 6 bases from V and 3 bases from J; bases unmatched to any gene: 6. The CDR3 extends over 14 amino acids. In germline, CDR1 is WNHNN, CDR2 SYGVQD (reference sequence). Profiling relied on immunoSEQ multiplex PCR, and the TCRdb table lists in-frame clones only, not all of them. The sample includes around 68,000 clones, 95% to 97% of them seen just once. The specimen was T cells isolated from PBMCs. V and J are TRBV10-1 and TRBJ2-3; TRBD1 matches 7 bases. The source of this sequence is a human donor in good health. The CDR3 DNA is TGCGCCAGCAGGAGAGGGGGCGATACAGATACGCAGTATTTT. Amino acids: CASRRGGDTDTQYF.